This T cell receptor (beta chain) was recorded in a study of T cells after yellow fever vaccination. From the 5' RACE reads, TCRdb called clonotypes with MiXCR, one entry per CDR3 protein. In the table there are 250,000 to 300,000 distinct CDR3 sequences, 10% to 15% of which are singletons. The CDR3 is 14 amino acids. CDR1 and CDR2 from the germline V gene are SGHRS and YFSETQ. Trimming cost V 5 bases and J 1 base, with 11 bases left between them. Study observations and caveats: Booster samples showed a return of most primary-vaccination clones (around 95% CD4, 85% to 90% CD8).

A remark on this clonotype: What it binds is unknown.

This sequence joins TRBV5-1 and TRBJ2-3, with D possibly TRBD2 on 6 matching bases. This receptor was taken from a man in his thirties or forties who received the YFV17D yellow fever vaccine. Sequences were derived from CD4+ T cells sorted from PBMCs, sampled 45 days after the yellow fever booster vaccination. The CDR3 here is CASREGSRTDTQYF. In nucleotides, the CDR3 is TGCGCCAGCAGGGAGGGGTCCCGCACAGATACGCAGTATTTT.